Shown below are 13 T cell receptor beta chains from a single sample sequenced in a study of identical twins. TCRdb reanalysed the 5' RACE reads using MiXCR and keeps one entry per CDR3 protein. This table has roughly 720,000 distinct CDR3 sequences, about 20% appearing once. The same specimen was also included in a second study, on T cells expressing NK-cell markers.

The specimen sequenced was PBMCs. The receptors derive from a woman between 18 and 29 years old in good health.

The chain joins TRBV12-3 or TRBV12-4 to TRBJ1-2; a possible D gene is TRBD1 (5 bases). The CDR3 covers 14 residues. The V end was cut by 3 bases, the J end by 7 bases, with 15 bases between. The chain's CDR3 is CASSFNQGQGGYTF. The CDR3 DNA reads as TGTGCCAGCAGTTTTAATCAGGGTCAGGGTGGCTACACCTTC.

V usage is TRBV10-3 and J usage is TRBJ2-2; no reliable D call. CDR1 and CDR2 (germline): ENHRY, SYGVKD. The CDR3 consists of 15 residues. V dropped 1 base and J dropped 2 bases, with 8 bases sitting between them. The CDR3 spells CAISEFSRNTGELFF. The DNA for the CDR3 is TGTGCCATCAGTGAGTTCTCTAGAAACACCGGGGAGCTGTTTTTT.

This rearrangement joins TRBV5-8 to TRBJ1-2, with 10 bases fitting TRBD1. V lost 3 bases and J lost 7; bases outside the gene matches: 6. CDR3 length: 14 residues. Looked up from germline, CDR1 is SGHTS and CDR2 is YDEGEE. The CDR3 region is CASSYRDRGGGYTF. Written as DNA, the CDR3 is TGTGCCAGCAGCTACCGGGACAGGGGCGGTGGCTACACCTTC.

V usage is TRBV20-1 and J usage is TRBJ1-2; no reliable D call. The germline CDR1 and CDR2 sequences are DFQATT and SNEGSKA (reference sequence). Trimming cost V 1 base and J 5 bases, with 14 bases left between them. The CDR3 contains 14 residues. The CDR3, as DNA: TGCAGTGCTAGAGTGGACTCCTTTCGGTATGGCTACACCTTC. Protein: CSARVDSFRYGYTF.

This clonotype came up a few times. This chain uses TRBV12-3 or TRBV12-4 with TRBJ1-4; possible D gene TRBD1, 6 bases. V dropped 6 bases and J dropped 5 bases, with 10 bases sitting between them. CDR3 size: 13 residues. CDR3 loop: CASRTGFNEKLFF. CDR3 coding DNA: TGTGCCAGCAGGACAGGATTCAATGAAAAACTGTTTTTT.

The chain is built from TRBV20-1 and TRBJ1-2; D is perhaps TRBD1 (5 bases). V shed 0 bases and J shed 8 bases, with 7 bases lying between them. This CDR3 is 11 amino acids long. Germline lookup yields CDR1 DFQATT and CDR2 SNEGSKA (reference sequence). The CDR3 spells CSAREWDGYTF. The DNA of the CDR3 is TGCAGTGCTAGAGAATGGGACGGCTACACCTTC.

This clonotype was detected once. The rearrangement joins TRBV13 to TRBJ2-3; D is uncertain. Germline loops: CDR1 PRHDT, CDR2 FYEKMQ (reference sequence). The V end lost 4 bases, the J end lost 8 bases, and 10 bases lay between the germline ends. The CDR3 runs to 12 residues. The CDR3 region has the DNA TGTGCCAGCAGCTCCACCCAATCTACGCAGTATTTT. It is translated as CASSSTQSTQYF.

The genes are TRBV4-1 and TRBJ2-7, with 8 bases identical to TRBD2. Germline CDR1 reads MGHRA; CDR2 reads YSYEKL. There are 16 residues in the CDR3. V was pared by 4 bases and J by 0 bases, with 8 bases of the junction left unmatched. The chain's CDR3 is CASSPQTSGGSYEQYF. CDR3 bases: TGCGCCAGCAGCCCACAAACTAGCGGCGGCTCCTACGAGCAGTACTTC.

This clonotype was seen more than once but under ten times. The rearrangement joins TRBV12-3 or TRBV12-4 to TRBJ2-3, with D possibly matching TRBD2 (6 bases). The CDR3 has 14 amino acids. The V end lost 4 bases, the J end lost 3 bases, and 11 bases lay between the germline ends. The DNA for the CDR3 is TGTGCCAGCAGTTCTGAGACTAGAACAGATACGCAGTATTTT. Translating gives CASSSETRTDTQYF.

This clonotype occurred a few times. The rearrangement links TRBV12-3 or TRBV12-4 to TRBJ1-2; D might be TRBD1 (5 bases). The CDR3 spans 13 residues. V was pared by 4 bases and J by 8 bases, with 14 bases between. The CDR3 is CASSSPGDDGYTF. As DNA, the CDR3 is TGTGCCAGCAGTTCCCCGGGGGACGACGGCTACACCTTC.

This clonotype was detected only a few times. The chain joins TRBV29-1 to TRBJ2-3, with D hard to call. CDR1 and CDR2 (germline): SQVTM, ANQGSEA. CDR3 length: 11 amino acids. The V end lost 1 base, the J end lost 6 bases, and 5 bases lay between the germline ends. The CDR3 nucleotides read TGCAGCGTTGAAGGGGTTGATACGCAGTATTTT. This sequence encodes CSVEGVDTQYF.

This clonotype was observed a few times. This sequence joins TRBV12-3 or TRBV12-4 and TRBJ2-1, with D hard to call. The CDR3 loop spans 14 amino acids. Trimming left V 2 bases short and J 9 bases short, with 14 bases between. The DNA of the CDR3 is TGTGCCAGCAGTTTACAACAGTGGGGAATTGAGCAGTTCTTC. Protein sequence: CASSLQQWGIEQFF.

V is TRBV7-9 and J is TRBJ2-2; 9 bases agree with TRBD2. The CDR3 sequence is 17 residues long. Germline CDR1 reads SEHNR; CDR2 reads FQNEAQ (reference sequence). J lost 3 bases, V lost 4 bases, and 9 bases had no gene match. The CDR3 sequence is CASSSSRGRAYTGELFF. The CDR3 DNA reads TGTGCCAGCAGCTCCTCTCGCGGGAGGGCCTACACCGGGGAGCTGTTTTTT.